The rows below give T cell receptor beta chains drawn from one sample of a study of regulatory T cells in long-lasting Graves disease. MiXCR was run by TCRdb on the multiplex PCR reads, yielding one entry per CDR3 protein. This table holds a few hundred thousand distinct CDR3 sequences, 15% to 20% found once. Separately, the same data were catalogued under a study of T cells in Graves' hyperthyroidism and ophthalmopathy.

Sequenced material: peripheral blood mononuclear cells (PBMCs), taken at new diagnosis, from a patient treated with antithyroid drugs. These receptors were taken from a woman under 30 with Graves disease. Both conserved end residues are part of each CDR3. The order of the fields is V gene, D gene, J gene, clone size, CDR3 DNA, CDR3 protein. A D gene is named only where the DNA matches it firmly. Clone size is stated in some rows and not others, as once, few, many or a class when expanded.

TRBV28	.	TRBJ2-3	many	TGTGCCAGCAGTTCCGGACAGAACACAGATACGCAGTATTTT	CASSSGQNTDTQYF
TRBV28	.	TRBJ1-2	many	TGTGCCAGCAGTCGCCAGCTCTATGGCTACACCTTC	CASSRQLYGYTF
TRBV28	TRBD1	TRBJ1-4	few	TGTGCCAGCAGACAGACAGGGGTCTCGGTTGAAAAACTGTTTTTT	CASRQTGVSVEKLFF
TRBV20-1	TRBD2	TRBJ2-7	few	TGCAGTGCTAGTTCCCAGCGGGGATCCTACGAGCAGTACTTC	CSASSQRGSYEQYF
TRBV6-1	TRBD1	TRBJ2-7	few	TGTGCCAGCAGGAGCGACAGGGACATTCCCTACGAGCAGTACTTC	CASRSDRDIPYEQYF
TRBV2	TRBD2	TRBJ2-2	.	TGTGCCAGCGGGCTAGCGGGAGCGACCGGGGAGCTGTTTTTT	CASGLAGATGELFF
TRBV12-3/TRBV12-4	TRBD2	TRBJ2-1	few	TGTGCCAGCAGCAAGGGACTAGTCCACCACTACAATGAGCAGTTCTTC	CASSKGLVHHYNEQFF
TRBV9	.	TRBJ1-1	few	TGTGCCAGCAGCGTAGGTCTGGACCGGGGCACTGAAGCTTTCTTT	CASSVGLDRGTEAFF
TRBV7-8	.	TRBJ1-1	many	TGTGCCAGCAGCGTCCGGGACATGGGGGCTGAAGCTTTCTTT	CASSVRDMGAEAFF
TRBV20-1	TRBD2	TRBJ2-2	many	TGCAGTGCTAGCACACTAGCGGGACCCACCGGGGAGCTGTTTTTT	CSASTLAGPTGELFF
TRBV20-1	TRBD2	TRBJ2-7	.	TGCAGTGGGACTAGCGGGAGCTACGAGCAGTACTTC	CSGTSGSYEQYF
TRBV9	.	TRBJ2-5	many	TGTGCCAGCAGCCCCTGGACAGAAGAGACCCAGTACTTC	CASSPWTEETQYF
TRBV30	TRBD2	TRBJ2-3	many	TGTGCCTGGAGGGGTTATCTGGCGGGAGGGCCCGGCACAGATACGCAGTATTTT	CAWRGYLAGGPGTDTQYF
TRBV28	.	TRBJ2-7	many	TGTGCCAGCAGCCTAGACAGAACTATCGGCTACGAGCAGTACTTC	CASSLDRTIGYEQYF
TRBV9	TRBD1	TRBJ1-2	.	TGTGCCAGCAGCGGAACCGGGACAGGGATACATGGCTACACCTTC	CASSGTGTGIHGYTF
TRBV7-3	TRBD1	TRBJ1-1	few	TGTGCCAGCAGCCCCCGAGGGGGCGAGGGCACTGAAGCTTTCTTT	CASSPRGGEGTEAFF
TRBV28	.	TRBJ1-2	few	TGTGCCAGCAGTTTATTGGGAAACTATGGCTACACCTTC	CASSLLGNYGYTF
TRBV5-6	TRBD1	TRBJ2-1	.	TGTGCCAGCAGCTTGCTGGGACAGGGGGCCCACAATGAGCAGTTCTTC	CASSLLGQGAHNEQFF